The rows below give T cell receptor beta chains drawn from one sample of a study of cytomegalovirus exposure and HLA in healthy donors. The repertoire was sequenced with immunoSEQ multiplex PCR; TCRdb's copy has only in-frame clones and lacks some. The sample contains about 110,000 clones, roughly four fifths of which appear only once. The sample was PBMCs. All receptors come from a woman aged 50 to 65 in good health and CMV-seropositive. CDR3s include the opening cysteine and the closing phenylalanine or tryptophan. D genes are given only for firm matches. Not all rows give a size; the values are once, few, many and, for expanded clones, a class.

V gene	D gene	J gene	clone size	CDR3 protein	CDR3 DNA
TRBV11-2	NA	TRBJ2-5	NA	CASSFNTGLETQYF	TGTGCCAGCAGTTTTAATACAGGGCTTGAGACCCAGTACTTC
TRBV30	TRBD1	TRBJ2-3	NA	CAWGPRGWADTQYF	TGTGCCTGGGGCCCCAGGGGGTGGGCAGATACGCAGTATTTT
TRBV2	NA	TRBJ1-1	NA	CASSEWGEAFF	TGTGCCAGCAGTGAATGGGGGGAGGCTTTCTTT
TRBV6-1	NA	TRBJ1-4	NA	CASSEQGRTNEKLFF	TGTGCCAGCAGTGAACAGGGGAGAACTAATGAAAAACTGTTTTTT
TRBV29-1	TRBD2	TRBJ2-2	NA	CSVEQSGRGAPGELFF	TGCAGCGTTGAACAAAGCGGGAGGGGGGCCCCCGGGGAGCTGTTTTTT
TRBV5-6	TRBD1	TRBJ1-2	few	CASSRRGTGGHNYGYTF	TGTGCCAGCAGCCGAAGAGGGACAGGGGGGCATAACTATGGCTACACCTTC
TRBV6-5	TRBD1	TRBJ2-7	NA	CASSYSQGVYEQYF	TGTGCCAGCAGTTACTCTCAGGGGGTATACGAGCAGTACTTC
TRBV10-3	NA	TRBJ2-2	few	CAISESTVGELFF	TGTGCCATCAGTGAGTCAACGGTGGGGGAGCTGTTTTTT
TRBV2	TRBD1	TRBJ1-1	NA	CARGGQGAWTEAFF	TGTGCCAGGGGGGGTCAGGGGGCTTGGACTGAAGCTTTCTTT
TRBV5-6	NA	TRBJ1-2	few	CASSLGRTDLYGYTF	TGTGCCAGCAGCTTGGGCAGGACAGACCTTTATGGCTACACCTTC
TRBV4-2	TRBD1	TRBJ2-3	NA	CASSQEGGTGPDTQYF	TGTGCCAGCAGCCAAGAAGGAGGGACAGGGCCAGATACGCAGTATTTT
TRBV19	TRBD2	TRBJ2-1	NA	CASSGIPGLAGPTSYNEQFF	TGTGCCAGTAGCGGGATCCCGGGACTAGCGGGCCCTACTTCCTACAATGAGCAGTTCTTC
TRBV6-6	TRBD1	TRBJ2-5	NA	CASSYPGQGQETQYF	TGTGCCAGCAGTTACCCAGGACAGGGTCAAGAGACCCAGTACTTC
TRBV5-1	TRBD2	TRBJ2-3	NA	CASSPYRPTSGGRISTDTQYF	TGCGCCAGCAGCCCCTACCGCCCGACTAGCGGGGGGAGAATTAGCACAGATACGCAGTATTTT
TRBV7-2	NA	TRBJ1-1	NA	CASSYDRYTEAFF	TGTGCCAGCAGCTATGACAGATACACTGAAGCTTTCTTT
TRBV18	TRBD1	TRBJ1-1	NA	CASSPGQGALTEAFF	TGTGCCAGCTCACCGGGACAGGGGGCTTTAACTGAAGCTTTCTTT
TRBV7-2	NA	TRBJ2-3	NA	CASSYPGGASLTITQYF	TGTGCCAGCAGCTATCCCGGCGGGGCTAGCTTAACGATTACGCAGTATTTT
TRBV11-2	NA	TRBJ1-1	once	CVSSSGTVDGVGDTEAFF	TGTGTCAGCAGCTCCGGGACTGTAGATGGAGTAGGGGACACTGAAGCTTTCTTT
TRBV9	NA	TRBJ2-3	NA	CASSVDGDKGTDTQYF	TGTGCCAGCAGCGTAGATGGGGACAAAGGGACAGATACGCAGTATTTT
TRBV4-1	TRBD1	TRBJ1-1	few	CASSHKLARTGRTEAFF	TGCGCCAGCAGCCATAAGCTAGCCCGGACAGGGAGGACTGAAGCTTTCTTT
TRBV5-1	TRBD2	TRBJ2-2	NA	CASSSGLAGANTGELFF	TGCGCCAGCAGTTCGGGACTAGCGGGGGCGAACACCGGGGAGCTGTTTTTT
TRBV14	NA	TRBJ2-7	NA	CASSQSGGPSLEQYF	TGTGCCAGCAGCCAATCAGGGGGGCCTTCCCTCGAGCAGTACTTC
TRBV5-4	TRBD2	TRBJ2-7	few	CASSLGLAGGEQYF	TGTGCCAGCAGCTTGGGGCTAGCGGGGGGAGAGCAGTACTTC
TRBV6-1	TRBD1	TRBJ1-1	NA	CASSSGTAPTEAFF	TGTGCCAGCAGTTCAGGGACAGCCCCGACTGAAGCTTTCTTT
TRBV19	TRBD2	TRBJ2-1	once	CASSPYLFLAGGHNEQFF	TGTGCCAGTAGTCCATACTTATTTCTAGCGGGGGGGCACAATGAGCAGTTCTTC
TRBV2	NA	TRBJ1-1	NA	CASSVQTMNTEAFF	TGTGCCAGCAGTGTACAGACGATGAACACTGAAGCTTTCTTT
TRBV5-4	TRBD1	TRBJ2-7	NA	CASTPGQGRYEQYF	TGTGCCAGCACTCCAGGACAGGGGCGCTACGAGCAGTACTTC
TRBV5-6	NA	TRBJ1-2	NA	CASSLPSGNYGYTF	TGTGCCAGCAGCTTGCCATCGGGGAACTATGGCTACACCTTC
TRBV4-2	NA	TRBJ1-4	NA	CASSQDPQGGEKLFF	TGTGCCAGCAGCCAAGATCCCCAGGGTGGTGAAAAACTGTTTTTT
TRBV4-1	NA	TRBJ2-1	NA	CASSQSQIPSYNEQFF	TGCGCCAGCAGCCAAAGTCAGATACCCTCCTACAATGAGCAGTTCTTC
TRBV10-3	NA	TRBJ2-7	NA	CAISESAGSSYEQYF	TGTGCCATCAGTGAGTCGGCTGGGAGCTCCTACGAGCAGTACTTC
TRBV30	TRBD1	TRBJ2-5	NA	CAWNLGTEQETQYF	TGTGCCTGGAACTTGGGGACAGAGCAAGAGACCCAGTACTTC
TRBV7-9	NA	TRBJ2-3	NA	CASSPKTRLADTQYF	TGTGCCAGCAGCCCCAAAACTAGATTGGCAGATACGCAGTATTTT
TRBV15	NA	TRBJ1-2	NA	CATSRDLGTGANYGYTF	TGTGCCACCAGCAGAGACCTCGGGACGGGAGCTAACTATGGCTACACCTTC
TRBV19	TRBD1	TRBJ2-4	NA	CASSLPGTVAQYF	TGTGCCAGTAGTCTCCCTGGGACAGTCGCCCAGTACTTC
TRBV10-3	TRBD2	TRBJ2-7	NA	CAISPLGGLATYEQYF	TGTGCCATCAGTCCCTTGGGGGGACTAGCTACCTACGAGCAGTACTTC
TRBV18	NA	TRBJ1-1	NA	CASSPSYGGMITEAFF	TGTGCCAGCTCACCTAGTTATGGGGGGATGATCACTGAAGCTTTCTTT
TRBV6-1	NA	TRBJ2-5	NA	CASQYRQYQEAQYF	TGTGCCAGCCAATATCGACAGTACCAAGAGGCCCAGTACTTC
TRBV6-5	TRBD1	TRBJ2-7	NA	CASSYSPTGDSYEQYF	TGTGCCAGCAGTTACTCGCCGACAGGGGACTCCTACGAGCAGTACTTC
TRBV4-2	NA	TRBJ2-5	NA	CASSPLGDSEETQYF	TGTGCCAGCAGCCCCCTCGGCGACTCTGAAGAGACCCAGTACTTC
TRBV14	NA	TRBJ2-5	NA	CASSFVQGQETQYF	TGTGCCAGCAGTTTTGTACAGGGCCAAGAGACCCAGTACTTC
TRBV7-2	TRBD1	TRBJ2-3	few	CASSLMSPGGADTQYF	TGTGCCAGCAGCTTAATGTCTCCAGGGGGCGCAGATACGCAGTATTTT
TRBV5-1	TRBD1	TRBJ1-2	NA	CASSSGTVYGYTF	TGCGCCAGCAGCTCCGGGACAGTCTATGGCTACACCTTC
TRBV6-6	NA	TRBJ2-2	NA	CASSDRGGDTGELFF	TGTGCCAGCAGTGACAGGGGAGGGGACACCGGGGAGCTGTTTTTT
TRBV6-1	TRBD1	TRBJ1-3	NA	CASSEEDTGGFFSSGNTIYF	TGTGCCAGCAGTGAAGAAGATACAGGGGGTTTTTTCAGCTCTGGAAACACCATATATTTT
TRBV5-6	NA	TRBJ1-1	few	CASGGRGGMNTEAFF	TGTGCCAGCGGGGGGAGGGGCGGAATGAACACTGAAGCTTTCTTT
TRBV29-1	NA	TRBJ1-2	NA	CSVGVPEYYGYTF	TGCAGCGTTGGAGTCCCTGAATATTATGGCTACACCTTC